The rows below give T cell receptor beta chains drawn from one sample of a study of T cells in tuberculosis. Method: immunoSEQ multiplex PCR; TCRdb's copy keeps in-frame clones and lacks some. The table lists nearly 60,000 clones, around 90% of them singletons. The sample comprised CD1b-GMM tetramer-negative cells sorted from PBMCs. Every receptor here comes from an adult woman with latent tuberculosis. The CDR3 runs from the conserved cysteine through the conserved F or W. The D gene is left open where the match is weak. Size is omitted from some rows. Given values are once, few, many or a class for expanded clones.

d_gene	v_gene	abundance	j_gene	CDR3aa	CDR3nt
TRBD1	TRBV29-1	.	TRBJ2-1	CSARTGSSYNEQFF	TGCAGCGCTCGGACAGGGAGCTCCTACAATGAGCAGTTCTTC
TRBD1	TRBV7-3	.	TRBJ1-2	CASSLTGLGGSGGYTF	TGTGCCAGCAGCTTAACCGGCTTAGGGGGCTCTGGTGGCTACACCTTC
TRBD1	TRBV10-3	.	TRBJ2-1	CAISYDRAIGNEQFF	TGTGCCATCAGTTATGACAGGGCGATCGGGAATGAGCAGTTCTTC
TRBD2	TRBV30	.	TRBJ2-7	CAWSLGELAASYEQYF	TGTGCCTGGAGCTTAGGAGAGCTAGCGGCCTCCTACGAGCAGTACTTC
.	TRBV7-2	once	TRBJ1-4	CASSLWQGEKLFF	TGTGCCAGCAGCTTATGGCAGGGTGAAAAACTGTTTTTT
.	TRBV11-1	few	TRBJ1-3	CASSQEWSGNTIYF	TGTGCCAGCAGCCAAGAGTGGTCTGGAAACACCATATATTTT
TRBD2	TRBV7-9	.	TRBJ2-1	CASVTSGSSYNEQFF	TGTGCCAGCGTAACTAGCGGGAGCTCCTACAATGAGCAGTTCTTC
TRBD1	TRBV7-9	.	TRBJ1-1	CASSSLTTVYRGVTEAFF	TGTGCCAGCAGTTCCCTTACCACAGTTTACAGGGGAGTCACTGAAGCTTTCTTT
TRBD2	TRBV9	.	TRBJ2-1	CASSVVSGSSYNEQFF	TGTGCCAGCAGCGTAGTTAGCGGGAGCTCCTACAATGAGCAGTTCTTC
TRBD2	TRBV7-8	.	TRBJ2-7	CASSSGLAGDYEQYF	TGTGCCAGCAGCTCCGGACTAGCGGGAGACTACGAGCAGTACTTC
.	TRBV7-2	.	TRBJ2-7	CASSLAFRINEQYF	TGTGCCAGCAGCTTAGCGTTTAGAATCAACGAGCAGTACTTC
TRBD1	TRBV5-5	.	TRBJ1-2	CASRPGTGGANYGYTF	TGTGCCAGCAGACCCGGGACAGGGGGGGCTAACTATGGCTACACCTTC
.	TRBV7-2	few	TRBJ1-5	CASSTSGFQPQHF	TGTGCCAGCAGCACGAGCGGGTTTCAGCCCCAGCATTTT
TRBD1	TRBV19	.	TRBJ2-7	CASSLSGQGSYEQYF	TGTGCCAGTAGCTTATCGGGACAGGGTTCTTACGAGCAGTACTTC
TRBD1	TRBV7-8	once	TRBJ2-7	CASSSGVRTGVNYEQYF	TGTGCCAGCAGCTCAGGGGTACGGACAGGGGTCAACTACGAGCAGTACTTC
TRBD1	TRBV27	few	TRBJ1-1	CASTRGDGVTEAFF	TGTGCCAGCACCAGGGGGGATGGGGTAACTGAAGCTTTCTTT
TRBD1	TRBV29-1	.	TRBJ1-4	CSVSKGDSRNEKLFF	TGCAGCGTTTCTAAGGGGGACAGTAGAAATGAAAAACTGTTTTTT
.	TRBV19	.	TRBJ2-7	CASSLTEPAYEQYF	TGTGCCAGTAGCCTGACTGAACCAGCCTACGAGCAGTACTTC
TRBD1	TRBV7-9	few	TRBJ2-7	CASSYDRAYEQYF	TGTGCCAGCAGTTATGACAGGGCTTACGAGCAGTACTTC
.	TRBV6-5	.	TRBJ1-2	CASSYYSSRHYGYTF	TGTGCCAGCAGTTACTATAGTAGCAGACACTATGGCTACACCTTC
TRBD2	TRBV4-2	.	TRBJ2-1	CASSLALADEQFF	TGTGCCAGCAGCCTCGCTCTAGCGGATGAGCAGTTCTTC
TRBD1	TRBV9	.	TRBJ1-4	CASSVADRVDEKLFF	TGTGCCAGCAGCGTAGCGGACAGGGTCGATGAAAAACTGTTTTTT
.	TRBV6-4	.	TRBJ2-1	CASSDRDSTEQFF	TGTGCCAGCAGTGATAGGGACTCCACTGAGCAGTTCTTC
TRBD1	TRBV4-3	.	TRBJ2-6	CASSQEGDRAGANVLTF	TGCGCCAGCAGCCAAGAAGGGGACAGGGCTGGGGCCAACGTCCTGACTTTC
TRBD2	TRBV28	.	TRBJ2-7	CASSLALAGREQYF	TGTGCCAGCAGTTTAGCACTAGCGGGGAGGGAGCAGTACTTC
.	TRBV19	.	TRBJ2-2	CASSMYPGDKRNTGELFF	TGTGCCAGTAGTATGTATCCAGGGGACAAGCGTAACACCGGGGAGCTGTTTTTT
TRBD1	TRBV5-1	.	TRBJ1-5	CASSPDGQGNQPQHF	TGCGCCAGCAGCCCGGATGGACAGGGAAATCAGCCCCAGCATTTT
TRBD2	TRBV6-1	.	TRBJ2-3	CASSEARLAGGPPRADTQYF	TGTGCCAGCAGTGAAGCGCGACTAGCGGGGGGGCCCCCCCGGGCAGATACGCAGTATTTT
.	TRBV2	once	TRBJ2-5	CASSPRSRETQYF	TGTGCCAGCAGCCCTAGAAGCCGGGAGACCCAGTACTTC
TRBD1	TRBV27	.	TRBJ1-1	CASRYRGAVEAFF	TGTGCCAGCAGATACAGGGGGGCGGTAGAAGCTTTCTTT
TRBD1	TRBV4-1	.	TRBJ2-7	CASSQVPGGSYEQYF	TGCGCCAGCAGCCAAGTCCCAGGGGGCTCCTACGAGCAGTACTTC
.	TRBV29-1	.	TRBJ1-2	CSVDKGRGSFF	TGCAGCGTTGACAAAGGCAGGGGTTCTTTCTTC
TRBD1	TRBV19	.	TRBJ1-1	CAIGTGNTEAFF	TGTGCCATTGGGACAGGGAACACTGAAGCTTTCTTT
TRBD1	TRBV23-1	.	TRBJ1-6	CASSPTGQVYNSPLHF	TGCGCCAGCAGTCCAACTGGACAGGTGTATAATTCACCCCTCCACTTT
.	TRBV23-1	.	TRBJ2-7	CASSTIAREGDSNYEQYF	TGCGCCAGCAGTACCATCGCCAGGGAGGGGGACTCCAATTACGAGCAGTACTTC
TRBD1	TRBV19	.	TRBJ1-2	CASSPGQGLSYTF	TGTGCCAGTAGCCCGGGACAGGGGTTGAGCTACACCTTC
.	TRBV4-1	.	TRBJ1-3	CASSQGPAQLNLGNTIYF	TGCGCCAGCAGCCAAGGTCCGGCACAGCTGAATTTAGGAAACACCATATATTTT
.	TRBV30	.	TRBJ1-2	CAWSAERETGYTF	TGTGCCTGGAGTGCAGAGCGAGAAACGGGCTACACCTTC
.	TRBV30	.	TRBJ1-6	CAWLSYNSPLHF	TGTGCCTGGCTCTCCTATAATTCACCCCTCCACTTT
.	TRBV7-2	.	TRBJ2-1	CASSLAGVRINEQFF	TGTGCCAGCAGCTTAGCGGGAGTGAGGATTAATGAGCAGTTCTTC
TRBD1	TRBV28	.	TRBJ2-7	CASRRQGTLPYEQYF	TGTGCCAGCAGAAGACAGGGGACGCTTCCCTACGAGCAGTACTTC
.	TRBV29-1	.	TRBJ2-1	CSVESRDLWYEQFF	TGCAGCGTTGAGAGTCGGGACTTGTGGTATGAGCAGTTCTTC
.	TRBV7-9	.	TRBJ1-4	CASSLAGVYEKLFF	TGTGCCAGCAGCTTAGCCGGGGTCTATGAAAAACTGTTTTTT
.	TRBV27	few	TRBJ2-2	CASSLGQLGELFF	TGTGCCAGCAGCCTTGGACAGCTCGGGGAGCTGTTTTTT
.	TRBV29-1	.	TRBJ2-3	CSTDRSLGAGTDTQYF	TGCAGCACCGACCGATCCCTCGGGGCGGGGACAGATACGCAGTATTTT
.	TRBV6-6	.	TRBJ1-1	CASSYPTNRVRTEAFF	TGTGCCAGCAGTTACCCCACCAACAGGGTTCGGACTGAAGCTTTCTTT
.	TRBV5-6	.	TRBJ2-7	CASSMRGPNEQYF	TGTGCCAGCAGCATGAGAGGGCCCAACGAGCAGTACTTC
TRBD1	TRBV18	.	TRBJ1-1	CASSLEGGAEAFF	TGTGCCAGCTCCCTCGAAGGGGGCGCTGAAGCTTTCTTT
.	TRBV7-9	.	TRBJ2-7	CASSYSGAAYEQYF	TGTGCCAGCAGCTACTCTGGGGCAGCTTACGAGCAGTACTTC
.	TRBV6-6	.	TRBJ2-3	CASSRSGPTDTQYF	TGTGCCAGCAGCCGCAGCGGGCCCACAGATACGCAGTATTTT
TRBD1	TRBV27	.	TRBJ2-7	CASSLGQGAWEQYF	TGTGCCAGCAGTTTGGGACAGGGGGCGTGGGAGCAGTACTTC
.	TRBV19	.	TRBJ2-3	CASRRGNTDTQYF	TGTGCCAGTAGGAGAGGGAACACAGATACGCAGTATTTT